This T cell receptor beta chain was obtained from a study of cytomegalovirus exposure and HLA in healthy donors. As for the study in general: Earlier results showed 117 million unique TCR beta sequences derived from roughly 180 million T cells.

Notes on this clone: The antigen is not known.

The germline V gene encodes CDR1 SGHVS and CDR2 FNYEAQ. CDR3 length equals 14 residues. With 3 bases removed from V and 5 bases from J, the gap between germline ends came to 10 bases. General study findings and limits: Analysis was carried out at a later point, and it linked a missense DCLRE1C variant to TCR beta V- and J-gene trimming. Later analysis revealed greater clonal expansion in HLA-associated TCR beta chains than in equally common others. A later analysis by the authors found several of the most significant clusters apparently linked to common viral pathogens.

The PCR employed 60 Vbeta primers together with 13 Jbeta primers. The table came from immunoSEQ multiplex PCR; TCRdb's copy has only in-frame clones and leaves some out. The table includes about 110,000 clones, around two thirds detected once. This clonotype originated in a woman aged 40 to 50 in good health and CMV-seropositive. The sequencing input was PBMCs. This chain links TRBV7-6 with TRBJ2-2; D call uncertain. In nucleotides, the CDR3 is TGTGCCAGCAGCTTTACAGATTCGACCGGGGAGCTGTTTTTT. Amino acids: CASSFTDSTGELFF.